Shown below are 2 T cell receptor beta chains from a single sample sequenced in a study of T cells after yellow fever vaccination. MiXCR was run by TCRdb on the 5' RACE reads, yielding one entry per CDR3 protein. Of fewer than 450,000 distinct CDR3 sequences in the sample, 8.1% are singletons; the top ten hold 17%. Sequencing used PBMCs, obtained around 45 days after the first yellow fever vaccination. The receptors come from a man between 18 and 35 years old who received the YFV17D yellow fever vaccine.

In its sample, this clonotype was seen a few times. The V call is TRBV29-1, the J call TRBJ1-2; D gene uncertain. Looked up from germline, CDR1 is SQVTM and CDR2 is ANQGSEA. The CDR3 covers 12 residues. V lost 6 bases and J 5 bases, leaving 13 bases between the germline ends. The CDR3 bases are TGCAGCGTGGCGAGGACGGGGTATGGCTACACCTTC. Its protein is CSVARTGYGYTF.

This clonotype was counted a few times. CDR3 in amino acids: CASSGGVYYGYTF. CDR3 sequence (DNA): TGTGCCAGCAGCGGAGGGGTTTACTATGGCTACACCTTC. V usage is TRBV11-2 and J usage is TRBJ1-2; D perhaps matches TRBD1 (5 bases). CDR1 is SGHAT and CDR2 is FQNNGV in the germline V gene. The CDR3 length is 13 residues. Between the trimmed V and J ends, which lost 5 bases and 3 bases, there was a span of 10 bases.